This is a list of T cell receptor beta chains from one sample in a study of blood T cell repertoires in COVID-19. Some clones are missing from TCRdb's copy, which holds only in-frame ones; the method was immunoSEQ multiplex PCR. The sample has some 50,000 clones; roughly nine tenths are singletons. The specimen sequenced was peripheral blood. All receptors come from a human donor in a cohort sampled during active COVID-19. CDR3s include the opening cysteine and the closing phenylalanine or tryptophan. The D gene is left open where the match is weak. Expanded clones are given a class, and other clones once, few, many or no size at all.

J | V | D | size | DNA | CDR3
TRBJ2-1 | TRBV20-1 | . | . | TGCAGTGCTAGTCGGGCGGGCTCCTACAATGAGCAGTTCTTC | CSASRAGSYNEQFF
TRBJ1-4 | TRBV18 | . | once | TGTGCCAGCTCTCTAGGGAGTACCGAAAAACTGTTTTTT | CASSLGSTEKLFF
TRBJ2-3 | TRBV2 | TRBD1 | . | TGTGCCGGCGACCGGGACAGGGGTGTAGATACGCAGTATTTT | CAGDRDRGVDTQYF
TRBJ2-7 | TRBV27 | TRBD1 | few | TGTGCCAGCAGTCCTACCCAACAGGGGGGCGAGCAGTACTTC | CASSPTQQGGEQYF
TRBJ1-2 | TRBV27 | . | . | TGTGCCAGCAGTTTAGCTGGTCAGGGCCGAGGCTACACCTTC | CASSLAGQGRGYTF
TRBJ1-2 | TRBV12-3/TRBV12-4 | . | . | TGTGCCAGCAGTTTCTCCCAGGCTTCCTACACCTTC | CASSFSQASYTF
TRBJ1-2 | TRBV19 | . | . | TGTGCCAGTAGTATAGCATCAGGGGCCCCTAACTATGGCTACACCTTC | CASSIASGAPNYGYTF
TRBJ2-7 | TRBV4-3 | TRBD2 | . | TGCGCCAGCAGCCAAGTGCGGGGGGGACCCTACGAGCAGTACTTC | CASSQVRGGPYEQYF
TRBJ1-5 | TRBV6-1 | . | few | TGTGCCAGCAGTGAAGACAGGGCACGGGGGGCCCAGCATTTT | CASSEDRARGAQHF
TRBJ1-2 | TRBV5-6 | . | . | TGTGCCAGCAGTTCAAGCGCAGTCGTCTATGGCTACACCTTC | CASSSSAVVYGYTF
TRBJ2-1 | TRBV7-2 | . | . | TGTGCCAGCAGCTTAGTTGCGGATAGCTCCTACAATGAGCAGTTCTTC | CASSLVADSSYNEQFF
TRBJ1-1 | TRBV6-5 | TRBD1 | . | TGTGCCACCCTCAAGGGGGCGAACACTGAAGCTTTCTTT | CATLKGANTEAFF
TRBJ2-7 | TRBV3-1/TRBV3-2 | . | . | TGTGCCAGCAGCCAAGGCGGCCTTGACTACGAGCAGTACTTC | CASSQGGLDYEQYF
TRBJ1-1 | TRBV5-1 | TRBD1 | . | TGCGCCAGCGGCCCGGGACAGGACGGCACTGAAGCTTTCTTT | CASGPGQDGTEAFF
TRBJ2-1 | TRBV6-2/TRBV6-3 | TRBD2 | . | TGTGCCAGCAGTGTACTAGCGGGGGGCCCGTTCTTC | CASSVLAGGPFF
TRBJ1-6 | TRBV18 | TRBD1 | once | TGTGCCAGCTCACCAGACAGGGAATCACCCCTCCACTTT | CASSPDRESPLHF
TRBJ2-1 | TRBV2 | TRBD2 | . | TGTGCCAGCGAAATGGCGGGGGGGGCCTACAATGAGCAGTTCTTC | CASEMAGGAYNEQFF
TRBJ1-2 | TRBV5-6 | TRBD1 | . | TGTGCCAGCAGCCCCGGGACAGGGGCCTATGGCTACACCTTC | CASSPGTGAYGYTF
TRBJ1-4 | TRBV6-5 | . | . | TGTGCCAGCAGGAACCAGGGGACTAATGAAAAACTGTTTTTT | CASRNQGTNEKLFF
TRBJ2-5 | TRBV14 | . | . | TGTGCCAGCAGCCGGCTCTACGGGGGCCAAGAGACCCAGTACTTC | CASSRLYGGQETQYF
TRBJ2-3 | TRBV6-4 | . | . | TGTGCCAGCAGCGTCGCAACAGGGATTTCCACAGATACGCAGTATTTT | CASSVATGISTDTQYF
TRBJ2-2 | TRBV6-5 | . | . | TGTGCCAGCAGTCTCACAGGGATCGGGGAGCTGTTTTTT | CASSLTGIGELFF
TRBJ1-5 | TRBV12-5 | . | . | TGTGCTAGTGGTAGTCAGGGTCGGCAGCCCCAGCATTTT | CASGSQGRQPQHF
TRBJ2-7 | TRBV15 | . | . | TGTGCCACCAGCAGTTCCCGTTCCGGCGAGCAGTACTTC | CATSSSRSGEQYF
TRBJ1-1 | TRBV19 | TRBD1 | . | TGTGCCAGTAGTATAGATGGACAGGGAGGAACTGAAGCTTTCTTT | CASSIDGQGGTEAFF
TRBJ1-4 | TRBV16 | . | . | TGTGCCAGCAGCCGACAGCCTAATGAAAAACTGTTTTTT | CASSRQPNEKLFF
TRBJ1-4 | TRBV5-6 | . | . | TGTGCCAGCAGCTTAAGGGGGGGTGAAAAACTGTTTTTT | CASSLRGGEKLFF
TRBJ1-4 | TRBV28 | . | once | TGTGCCAGCAGTAAATCGACGGTGACTTCAACTAATGAAAAACTGTTTTTT | CASSKSTVTSTNEKLFF
TRBJ1-5 | TRBV15 | . | . | TGTGCCACCAGCAGAGACAGGGGAAACCGGCAGCCCCAGCATTTT | CATSRDRGNRQPQHF
TRBJ1-4 | TRBV29-1 | TRBD1 | . | TGCAGCGGGGGGGACAGCCCGTATGAAAAACTGTTTTTT | CSGGDSPYEKLFF
TRBJ1-5 | TRBV6-5 | TRBD1 | few | TGTGCCAGCAGTTGGGACAGGGAGGGTAGGCAGCCCCAGCATTTT | CASSWDREGRQPQHF
TRBJ2-7 | TRBV5-4 | . | few | TGTGCCAGCAGTTCTCTTAGCTCCTACGAGCAGTACTTC | CASSSLSSYEQYF
TRBJ1-6 | TRBV30 | TRBD1 | . | TGTGCCGGGACGCAGGGGGCAATCTATAATTCACCCCTCCACTTT | CAGTQGAIYNSPLHF
TRBJ2-4 | TRBV19 | . | . | TGTGCCAGTAGCTCGGTTTCCTTTGGGCGAAACATTCAGTACTTC | CASSSVSFGRNIQYF
TRBJ2-1 | TRBV5-4 | . | . | TGTGCCAGCAGCTTGCTAGTGGGGAGCTCCTACAATGAGCAGTTCTTC | CASSLLVGSSYNEQFF
TRBJ1-1 | TRBV29-1 | . | . | TGCAGCGGCACGGGACACTTGAACACTGAAGCTTTCTTT | CSGTGHLNTEAFF
TRBJ2-3 | TRBV20-1 | . | . | TGCAGTGCTAGTCAGGCGGAGATGTATCTAGCCGCAGATACGCAGTATTTT | CSASQAEMYLAADTQYF
TRBJ1-2 | TRBV21-1 | . | . | TGTGCCAGCAGCAAAGGTCCGGGCAGGGGGGTCTATGGCTACACCTTC | CASSKGPGRGVYGYTF
TRBJ1-2 | TRBV7-2 | TRBD1 | few | TGTGCCAGCAGCCCGGGACAGAGTAGTGGCTACACCTTC | CASSPGQSSGYTF
TRBJ1-2 | TRBV5-1 | . | . | TGCGCCAGCAGCTTGGACAGGTCCGATGGCTACACCTTC | CASSLDRSDGYTF
TRBJ2-3 | TRBV5-1 | . | . | TGCGCCAGCAGCTTAGGCAGGGGTGCCGATACGCAGTATTTT | CASSLGRGADTQYF
TRBJ1-6 | TRBV7-2 | TRBD1 | . | TGTGCCAGCAGCTTAGCGTGGGACAGGTTTAATTCACCCCTCCACTTT | CASSLAWDRFNSPLHF
TRBJ2-3 | TRBV24-1 | TRBD1 | once | TGTGCCACCAGTGAGTCCGGGACAGGGGTGGGGGATACGCAGTATTTT | CATSESGTGVGDTQYF
TRBJ2-2 | TRBV11-2 | . | . | TGTGCCAGCAGCTTCCGAGGAGTTACGAACACCGGGGAGCTGTTTTTT | CASSFRGVTNTGELFF
TRBJ2-3 | TRBV6-2/TRBV6-3 | TRBD2 | . | TGTGCCAGCAGTTATTCACTAGCGGGGAAGTATTTT | CASSYSLAGKYF
TRBJ1-2 | TRBV6-5 | . | . | TGTGCCAGCAGTTCCGCGGGTGGCTACACCTTC | CASSSAGGYTF
TRBJ2-4 | TRBV2 | . | . | TGTGCCAGCGCCGCAGGCCCTCCCATTCAGTACTTC | CASAAGPPIQYF
TRBJ2-1 | TRBV20-1 | TRBD2 | . | TGCAGTGCTAGTAACCCTGGGACTAGCCTTAATGAGCAGTTCTTC | CSASNPGTSLNEQFF
TRBJ2-1 | TRBV7-9 | TRBD1 | once | TGTGCCAGCAGCTCCATTTACGGACAGGGTGAGCAGTTCTTC | CASSSIYGQGEQFF
TRBJ2-6 | TRBV30 | . | . | TGTGCCTGGAGTACAACTGGGGCCAACGTCCTGACTTTC | CAWSTTGANVLTF
TRBJ1-4 | TRBV18 | . | . | TGTGCCAGCTCACCGGGACAAGTCGAAAAACTGTTTTTT | CASSPGQVEKLFF
TRBJ2-2 | TRBV19 | TRBD1 | . | TGTGCCAGTAAAGGGACAGGGTTGGCCGGGGAGCTGTTTTTT | CASKGTGLAGELFF
TRBJ2-5 | TRBV7-2 | . | . | TGTGCCAGCAATCGGCCAGGACAAGAGACCCAGTACTTC | CASNRPGQETQYF
TRBJ1-4 | TRBV13 | . | . | TGTGCCAGCACGAAGGGGCTTACCTTCGAAAAACTGTTTTTT | CASTKGLTFEKLFF
TRBJ2-2 | TRBV9 | . | . | TGTGCCAGCAGCGTGATAGGGGGGGCCTTGATCGGGGAGCTGTTTTTT | CASSVIGGALIGELFF
TRBJ2-5 | TRBV4-1 | TRBD2 | . | TGCGCCAGCAGCCAGCTAGCGGGGCACGTCGTGGAGACCCAGTACTTC | CASSQLAGHVVETQYF
TRBJ2-7 | TRBV7-6 | . | once | TGTGCCAGCAGCTTCTACAGGGAACGGACTGACGAGCAGTACTTC | CASSFYRERTDEQYF
TRBJ2-5 | TRBV4-1 | TRBD2 | . | TGCGCCAGCAGCCAAGCGGGGACTATGGAAGAGACCCAGTACTTC | CASSQAGTMEETQYF